This T cell receptor (beta chain) was sequenced for a study of radiation and T cells in renal cell carcinoma. Time point defined: blood 4 weeks post-SBRT, at nephrectomy. Treatment denoted: 15 Gy SBRT to primary tumor, nephrectomy 4 weeks later. The CDR3 length is 13 residues. Per germline, CDR1 ENHRY and CDR2 SYGVKD. The V and J ends lost 2 bases and 4 bases, in that order; junction bases with no gene match: 2. TCRdb's copy holds only in-frame clones and misses some; the assay was immunoSEQ multiplex PCR. The repertoire holds around 180,000 clones, with approximately 90% as singletons. This rearrangement joins TRBV10-3 to TRBJ2-7; 7 bases agree with TRBD1. This TCR was recovered from a woman aged 50 to 65 with renal cell carcinoma. Specimen: blood, collected from a patient whose treatment included radiotherapy and nephrectomy. The CDR3 DNA is TGTGCCATCAGTGAGGGGACAGATTACGAGCAGTACTTC. It is translated as CAISEGTDYEQYF.